This T cell receptor beta chain was identified during a study of T cells in Graves' hyperthyroidism and ophthalmopathy. This clonotype was observed at least ten times. V lost 1 base to trimming and J lost 0 bases; unmatched junction nucleotides: 3. The CDR3 is 16 amino acids. Per the germline V gene, CDR1 is MGHDK and CDR2 is SYGVNS. Regions amplified from RNA transcripts were the TCR beta CDR3 regions. HTBI primers were the set used in a first-round RT-PCR of the TCR CDR3. TCRdb passed the multiplex PCR reads through MiXCR, listing each CDR3 protein once. The sample comprises about 380,000 distinct CDR3 sequences, over 11% of which are singletons, and 8% to 13% rests with the top ten.

The rearrangement links TRBV25-1 to TRBJ1-2; 9 bases fit TRBD1. This receptor was identified in a woman aged 55-69 years with Graves' hyperthyroidism. What was sequenced was blood. The CDR3 region is CASSEFWDRANYGYTF. CDR3 DNA sequence: TGTGCCAGCAGTGAATTCTGGGACAGGGCTAACTATGGCTACACCTTC.